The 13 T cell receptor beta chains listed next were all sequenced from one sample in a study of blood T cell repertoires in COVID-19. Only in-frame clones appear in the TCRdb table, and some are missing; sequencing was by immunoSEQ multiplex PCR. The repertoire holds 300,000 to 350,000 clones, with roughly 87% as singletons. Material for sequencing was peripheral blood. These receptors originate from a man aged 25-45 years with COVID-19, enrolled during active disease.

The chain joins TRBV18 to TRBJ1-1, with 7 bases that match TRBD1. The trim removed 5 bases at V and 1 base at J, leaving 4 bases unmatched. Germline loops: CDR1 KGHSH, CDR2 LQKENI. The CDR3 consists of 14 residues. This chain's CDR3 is CASSTQGKNTEAFF. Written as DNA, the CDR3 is TGTGCCAGCTCAACACAGGGGAAGAACACTGAAGCTTTCTTT.

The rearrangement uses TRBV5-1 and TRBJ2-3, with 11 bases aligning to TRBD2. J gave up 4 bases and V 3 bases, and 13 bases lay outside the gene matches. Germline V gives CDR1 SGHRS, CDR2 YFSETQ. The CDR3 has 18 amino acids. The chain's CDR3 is CASSSLAGGPYFPDTQYF. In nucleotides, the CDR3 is TGCGCCAGCAGCTCCTTAGCGGGGGGGCCGTATTTTCCAGATACGCAGTATTTT.

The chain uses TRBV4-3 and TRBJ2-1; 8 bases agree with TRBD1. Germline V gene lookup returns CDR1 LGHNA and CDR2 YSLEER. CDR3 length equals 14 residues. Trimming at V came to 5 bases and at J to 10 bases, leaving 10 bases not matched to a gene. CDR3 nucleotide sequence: TGCGCCAGCAGCTGGCTTACGGACAGGGAAGAGCAGTTCTTC. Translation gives CASSWLTDREEQFF.

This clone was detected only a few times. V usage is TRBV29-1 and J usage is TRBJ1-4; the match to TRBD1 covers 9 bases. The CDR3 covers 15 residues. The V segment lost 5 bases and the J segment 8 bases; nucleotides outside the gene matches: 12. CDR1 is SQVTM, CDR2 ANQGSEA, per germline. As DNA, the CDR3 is TGCAGCGTTAAGTATCCCGGGACAGGGCCCGAAAAACTGTTTTTT. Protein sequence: CSVKYPGTGPEKLFF.

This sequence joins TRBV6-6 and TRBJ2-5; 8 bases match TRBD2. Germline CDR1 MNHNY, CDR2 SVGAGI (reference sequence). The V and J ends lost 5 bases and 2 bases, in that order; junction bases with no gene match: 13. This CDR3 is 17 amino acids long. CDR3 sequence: CASSPYGQAGVQETQYF. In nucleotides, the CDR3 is TGTGCCAGCAGTCCCTACGGACAAGCGGGAGTACAAGAGACCCAGTACTTC.

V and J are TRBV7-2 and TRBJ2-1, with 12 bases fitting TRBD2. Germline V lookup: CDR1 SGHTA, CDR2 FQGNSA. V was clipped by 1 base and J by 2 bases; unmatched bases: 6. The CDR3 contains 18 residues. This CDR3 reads CASSLEETSGRAYNEQFF. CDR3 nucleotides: TGTGCCAGCAGCTTAGAGGAGACTAGCGGGAGAGCCTACAATGAGCAGTTCTTC.

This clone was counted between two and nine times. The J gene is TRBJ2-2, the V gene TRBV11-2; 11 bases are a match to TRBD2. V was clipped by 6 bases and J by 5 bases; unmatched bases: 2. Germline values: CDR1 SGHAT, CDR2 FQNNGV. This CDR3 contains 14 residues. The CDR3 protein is CASSRTSGTGELFF. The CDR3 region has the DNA TGTGCCAGCAGTCGGACTAGCGGGACCGGGGAGCTGTTTTTT.

The CDR3 DNA reads as TGTGCCAGCAGCTTGGGACTAGCGGGGGGGCCCCAAGAGACCCAGTACTTC. Its protein product is CASSLGLAGGPQETQYF. The chain joins TRBV7-9 to TRBJ2-5, with 16 bases lining up with TRBD2. The CDR3 consists of 17 residues. Germline V gives CDR1 SEHNR, CDR2 FQNEAQ (reference sequence). Unmatched junction bases numbered 2, after V lost 3 bases and J lost 1 base.

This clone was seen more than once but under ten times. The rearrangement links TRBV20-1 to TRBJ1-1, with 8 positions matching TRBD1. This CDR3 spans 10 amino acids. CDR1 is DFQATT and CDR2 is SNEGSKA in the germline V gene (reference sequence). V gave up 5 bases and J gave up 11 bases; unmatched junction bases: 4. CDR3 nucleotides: TGCAGTGCTCTACAGGGGGATGCTTTCTTT. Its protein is CSALQGDAFF.

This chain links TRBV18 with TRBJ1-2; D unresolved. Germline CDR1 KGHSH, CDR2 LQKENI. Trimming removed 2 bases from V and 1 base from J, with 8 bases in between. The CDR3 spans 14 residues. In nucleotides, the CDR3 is TGTGCCAGCTCACCATCTAGAAATAACTATGGCTACACCTTC. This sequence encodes CASSPSRNNYGYTF. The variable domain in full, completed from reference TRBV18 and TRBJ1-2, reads NAGVMQNPRHLVRRRGQEARLRCSPMKGHSHVYWYRQLPEEGLKFMVYLQKENIIDESGMPKERFSAEFPKEGPSILRIQQVVRGDSAAYFCASSPSRNNYGYTFGSGTRLTVV.

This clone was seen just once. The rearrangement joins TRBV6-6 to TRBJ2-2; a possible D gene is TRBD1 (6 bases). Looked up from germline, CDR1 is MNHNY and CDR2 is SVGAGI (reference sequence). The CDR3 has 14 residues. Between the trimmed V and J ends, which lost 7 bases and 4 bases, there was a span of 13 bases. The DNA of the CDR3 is TGTGCCAGCACCGCCGACAGGCGCACCGGGGAGCTGTTTTTT. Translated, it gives CASTADRRTGELFF.

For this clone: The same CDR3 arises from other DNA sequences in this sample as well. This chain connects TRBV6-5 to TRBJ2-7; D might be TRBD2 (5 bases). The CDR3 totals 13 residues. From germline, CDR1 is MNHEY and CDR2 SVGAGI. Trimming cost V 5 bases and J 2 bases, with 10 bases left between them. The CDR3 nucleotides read TGTGCCAGCAGTCCCGGCGGGCCCTACGAGCAGTACTTC. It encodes CASSPGGPYEQYF.

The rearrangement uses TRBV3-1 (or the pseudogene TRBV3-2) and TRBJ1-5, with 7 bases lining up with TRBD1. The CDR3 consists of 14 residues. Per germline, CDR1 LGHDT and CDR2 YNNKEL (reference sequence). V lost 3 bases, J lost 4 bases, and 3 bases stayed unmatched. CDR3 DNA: TGTGCCAGCAGCCAGGGACAGATTAATCAGCCCCAGCATTTT. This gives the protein CASSQGQINQPQHF.